The clone carrying this T cell receptor beta chain was observed a few times. As yet, its antigen is unknown. The V end was cut by 7 bases, the J end by 5 bases, with 15 bases between. The CDR3 loop spans 12 amino acids. Looked up from germline, CDR1 is SQVTM and CDR2 is ANQGSEA. The data are from a study of beta chain features in type 1 diabetes. Across the study: In age, gender and cell yields, patients were similar to healthy donors. Findings and caveats of the study: A PCR bias possibly favoring shorter templates would apply equally to patients and controls. The similarity of naive, central memory and Treg TCRB repertoires appeared greater among patients than among healthy donors.

Investigators reverse transcribed all isolated RNA, so they sequenced expressed TCRB transcripts. Sequenced by immunoSEQ multiplex PCR; TCRdb stores in-frame clones only, minus some. The top ten hold 0.053% of the sample, which has 220,000 or so clones, more than 65% seen once. The chain uses TRBV29-1 and TRBJ2-7; TRBD1 is a possible D gene (6 bases). This receptor was obtained from a man in his thirties or forties in good health. The specimen sequenced was naive CD4+ T cells from blood. This chain's CDR3 is CSALTGTDEQYF. The DNA for the CDR3 is TGCAGCGCATTAACAGGGACCGACGAGCAGTACTTC.